This note documents a single TCR beta chain sequence. Its antigen is currently unknown. One heparinised blood draw, averaging around 0.12 L, came from each donor. Cell sorting via CD45RO/CCR7/CD25/CD127/CD95/CD27 was performed to obtain CD4+ naive, central memory, regulatory and stem cell-like memory cells. V shed 4 bases and J 0 bases; nucleotides not matched to a gene: 4. Germline values: CDR1 KGHSH, CDR2 LQKENI. The CDR3 has 15 amino acids. These data belong to a study of beta chain features in type 1 diabetes. Study observations and caveats: In every one of the four CD4+ subsets, TCRB CDR3s were moderately but significantly shorter in Type 1 diabetes patients. Any HLA effect on TCRB rearrangement was left unresolved by small sub-analyses. In the patient group, naive, central memory and Treg TCRB repertoires seemed more alike than in the healthy donor group.

Sequenced material consisted of expressed TCRB transcripts (all of the isolated RNA was reverse transcribed). Clones were sequenced by immunoSEQ multiplex PCR, and TCRdb holds only the in-frame ones, with some missing. This table holds around 50,000 clones, 35% to 55% found once. The rearrangement joins TRBV18 to TRBJ2-7; 9 bases are a match to TRBD2. The sample taken for sequencing was stem cell memory CD4+ T cells from blood. The source of this sequence is a young man with type 1 diabetes. CDR3 amino acids: CASSLGTSLSYEQYF. DNA for the CDR3: TGTGCCAGCTCACTCGGGACTAGCCTCTCCTACGAGCAGTACTTC.